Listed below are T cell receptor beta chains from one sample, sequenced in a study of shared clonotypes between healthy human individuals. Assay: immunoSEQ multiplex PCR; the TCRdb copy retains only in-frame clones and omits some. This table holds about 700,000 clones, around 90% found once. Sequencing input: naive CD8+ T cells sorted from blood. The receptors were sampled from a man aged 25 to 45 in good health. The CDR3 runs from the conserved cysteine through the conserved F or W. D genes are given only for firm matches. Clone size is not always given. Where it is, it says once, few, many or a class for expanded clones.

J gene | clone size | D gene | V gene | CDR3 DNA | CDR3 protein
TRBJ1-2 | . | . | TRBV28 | TGTGCCACCCATGGTTTGGTTGAAGGCTACACCTTC | CATHGLVEGYTF
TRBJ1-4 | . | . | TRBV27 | TGTGCCAGCAGTGAAGAGACAACTAATGAAAAACTGTTTTTT | CASSEETTNEKLFF
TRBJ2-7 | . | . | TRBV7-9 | TGTGCCAGCAGCCCCGATTACGAGCAGTACTTC | CASSPDYEQYF
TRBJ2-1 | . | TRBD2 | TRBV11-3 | TGTGCCAGCAGTTCTAGCGGGAGTGAGCAGTTCTTC | CASSSSGSEQFF
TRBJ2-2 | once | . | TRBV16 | TGTGCCAGCAGCCGTTATAAGCGGACGGCCGGGGAGCTGTTTTTT | CASSRYKRTAGELFF
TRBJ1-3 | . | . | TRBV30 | TGTGCCTGGAGTGTTTTGGAGTTTAACTCTGGAAACACCATATATTTT | CAWSVLEFNSGNTIYF
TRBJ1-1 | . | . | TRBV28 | TGTGCCAGCAGTTCACCCGGGGGGAACCGGTTGAAAGCTTTCTTT | CASSSPGGNRLKAFF
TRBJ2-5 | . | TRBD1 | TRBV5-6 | TGTGCCAGCAGCTTGGTGGGACAGGGCCCCCAAGAGACCCAGTACTTC | CASSLVGQGPQETQYF
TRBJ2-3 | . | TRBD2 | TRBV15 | TGTGCCACCAGCGGAAAAACCGGGACTAGCTTTACCTACACAGATACGCAGTATTTT | CATSGKTGTSFTYTDTQYF
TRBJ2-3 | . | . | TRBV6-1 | TGTGCCAGCAGTTACAGAGATACGCAGTATTTT | CASSYRDTQYF
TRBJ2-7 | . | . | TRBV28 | TGTGCCAGCAGTGACAGTTCCTACGAGCAGTACTTC | CASSDSSYEQYF
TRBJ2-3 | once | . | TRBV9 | TGTGCCAGCTCGGGAGATACGCAGTATTTT | CASSGDTQYF
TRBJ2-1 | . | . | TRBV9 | TGTGCCAGCAGCTTCGGGGGCTTACTCAATGAGCAGTTCTTC | CASSFGGLLNEQFF
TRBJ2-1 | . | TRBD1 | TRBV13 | TGTGCCAGCAGCCCCCGACAGGGGGATGACAATGAGCAGTTCTTC | CASSPRQGDDNEQFF
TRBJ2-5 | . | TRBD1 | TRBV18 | TGTGCCAGCTCACCACGGGACAGCCAAGAGACCCAGTACTTC | CASSPRDSQETQYF
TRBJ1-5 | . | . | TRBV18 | TGTGCCAGCTCACCAGAGGTCAATCAGCCCCAGCATTTT | CASSPEVNQPQHF
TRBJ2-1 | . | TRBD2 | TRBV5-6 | TGTGCCAGCAGCTTGGGGGGGACTAGCGGGAGGTTATACAATGAGCAGTTCTTC | CASSLGGTSGRLYNEQFF
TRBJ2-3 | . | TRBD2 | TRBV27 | TGTGCCAGCAGTTTATTAACGGGAGGGCGTGATACGCAGTATTTT | CASSLLTGGRDTQYF
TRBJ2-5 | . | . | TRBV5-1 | TGCGCCAGCAGCTTGGACAGGGTCTCTAAAGAGACCCAGTACTTC | CASSLDRVSKETQYF
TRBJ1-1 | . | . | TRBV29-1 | TGCAGCGTCCCAGGTAACATGAACACTGAAGCTTTCTTT | CSVPGNMNTEAFF
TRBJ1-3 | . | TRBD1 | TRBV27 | TGTGCCAGCAGAGGAATTGCCGGGACAGGGGGAGGTTACGGAAACACCATATATTTT | CASRGIAGTGGGYGNTIYF
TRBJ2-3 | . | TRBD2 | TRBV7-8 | TGTGCCAGCAGCTTTAGGACTAGCGGGAGCTCTGTGACAGATACGCAGTATTTT | CASSFRTSGSSVTDTQYF
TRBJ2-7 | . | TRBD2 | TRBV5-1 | TGCGCCAGCAGCTTGGCCCTTGGACTAGCGACCTACGAGCAGTACTTC | CASSLALGLATYEQYF
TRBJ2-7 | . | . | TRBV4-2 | TGTGCCAGCAGCCCCGGAACCTTACCCAACTCCTACGAGCAGTACTTC | CASSPGTLPNSYEQYF
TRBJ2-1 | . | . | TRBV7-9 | TGTGCCAGCAGCTTAGGCGGAGGGGGGCGAAGACACAATGAGCAGTTCTTC | CASSLGGGGRRHNEQFF
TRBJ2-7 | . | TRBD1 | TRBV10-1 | TGCGCCAGCAGTGGATCGAGGGGGCTCAGTTACGAGCAGTACTTC | CASSGSRGLSYEQYF
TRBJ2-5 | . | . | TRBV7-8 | TGTGCCAGCAGCTTCTCACGGACGGGAGAGACCCAGTACTTC | CASSFSRTGETQYF
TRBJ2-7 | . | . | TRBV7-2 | TGTGCCAGCAGCTTAGATCACAGGTACTACGAGCAGTACTTC | CASSLDHRYYEQYF
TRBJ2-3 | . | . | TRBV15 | TGTGCCACCAGCAGAGCCGGCGAAACAGATACGCAGTATTTT | CATSRAGETDTQYF
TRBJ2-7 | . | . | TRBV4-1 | TGCGCCAGCAGCCAGGAAGGAGGGTCCTACGAGCAGTACTTC | CASSQEGGSYEQYF
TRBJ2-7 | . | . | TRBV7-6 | TGTGCCAGCAGCTTAGATGGGGGTCGTAACGAGCAGTACTTC | CASSLDGGRNEQYF
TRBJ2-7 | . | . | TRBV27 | TGTGCCAGCCGACCGACCAGGGGATACGGATACGAGCAGTACTTC | CASRPTRGYGYEQYF
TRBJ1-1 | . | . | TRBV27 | TGTGCCAGCAGTTTATCGGGGTACACTGAAGCTTTCTTT | CASSLSGYTEAFF
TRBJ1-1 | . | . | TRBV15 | TGTGCCACCAGCGCGCGTACTACGGGGGCAGCTTTCTTT | CATSARTTGAAFF
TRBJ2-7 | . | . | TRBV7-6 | TGTGCCAGCAGCTCCGCCGCGGGATTATACGAGCAGTACTTC | CASSSAAGLYEQYF
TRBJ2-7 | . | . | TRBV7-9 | TGTGCCAGCAGCGACCGGGACACGGCGTACGAGCAGTACTTC | CASSDRDTAYEQYF
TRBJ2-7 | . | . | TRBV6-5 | TGTGCCAGCAGTTACTCAGGCAGCTACGAGCAGTACTTC | CASSYSGSYEQYF